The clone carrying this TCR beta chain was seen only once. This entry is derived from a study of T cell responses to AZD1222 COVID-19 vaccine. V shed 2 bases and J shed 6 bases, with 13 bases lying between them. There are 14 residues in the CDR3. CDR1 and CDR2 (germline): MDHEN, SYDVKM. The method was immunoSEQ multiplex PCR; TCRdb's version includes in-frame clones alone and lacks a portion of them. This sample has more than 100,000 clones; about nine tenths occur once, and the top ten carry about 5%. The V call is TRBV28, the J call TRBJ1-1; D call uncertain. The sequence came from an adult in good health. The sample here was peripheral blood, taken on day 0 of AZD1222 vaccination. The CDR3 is CASSLSWGFAEAFF. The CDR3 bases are TGTGCCAGCAGTTTAAGCTGGGGATTCGCTGAAGCTTTCTTT.